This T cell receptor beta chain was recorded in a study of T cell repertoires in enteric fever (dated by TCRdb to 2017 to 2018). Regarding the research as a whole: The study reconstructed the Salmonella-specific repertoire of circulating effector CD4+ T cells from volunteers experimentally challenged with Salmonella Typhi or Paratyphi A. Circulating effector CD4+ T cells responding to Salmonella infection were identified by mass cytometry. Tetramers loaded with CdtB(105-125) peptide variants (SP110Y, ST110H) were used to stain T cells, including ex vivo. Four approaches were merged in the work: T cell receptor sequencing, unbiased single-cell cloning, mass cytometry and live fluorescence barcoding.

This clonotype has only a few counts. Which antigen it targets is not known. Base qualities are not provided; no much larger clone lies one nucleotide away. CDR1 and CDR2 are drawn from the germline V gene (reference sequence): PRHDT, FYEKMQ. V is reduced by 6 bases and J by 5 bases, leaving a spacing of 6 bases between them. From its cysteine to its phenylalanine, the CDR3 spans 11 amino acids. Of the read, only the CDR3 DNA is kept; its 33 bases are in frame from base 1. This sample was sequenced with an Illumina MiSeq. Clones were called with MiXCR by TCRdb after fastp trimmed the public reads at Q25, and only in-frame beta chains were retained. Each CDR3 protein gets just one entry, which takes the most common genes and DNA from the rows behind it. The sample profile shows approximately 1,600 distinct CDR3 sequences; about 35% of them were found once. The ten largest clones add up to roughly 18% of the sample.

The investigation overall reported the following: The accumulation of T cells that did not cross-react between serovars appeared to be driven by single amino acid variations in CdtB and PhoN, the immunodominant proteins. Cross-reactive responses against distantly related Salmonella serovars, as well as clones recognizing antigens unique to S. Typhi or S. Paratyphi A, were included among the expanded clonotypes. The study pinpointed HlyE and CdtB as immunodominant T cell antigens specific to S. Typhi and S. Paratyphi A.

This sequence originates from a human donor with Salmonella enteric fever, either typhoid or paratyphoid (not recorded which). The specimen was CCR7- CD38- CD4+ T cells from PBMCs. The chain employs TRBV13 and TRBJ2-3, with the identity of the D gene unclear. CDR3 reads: CASRNLDTQYF. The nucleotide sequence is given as TGTGCCAGCAGGAACCTAGATACGCAGTATTTT.